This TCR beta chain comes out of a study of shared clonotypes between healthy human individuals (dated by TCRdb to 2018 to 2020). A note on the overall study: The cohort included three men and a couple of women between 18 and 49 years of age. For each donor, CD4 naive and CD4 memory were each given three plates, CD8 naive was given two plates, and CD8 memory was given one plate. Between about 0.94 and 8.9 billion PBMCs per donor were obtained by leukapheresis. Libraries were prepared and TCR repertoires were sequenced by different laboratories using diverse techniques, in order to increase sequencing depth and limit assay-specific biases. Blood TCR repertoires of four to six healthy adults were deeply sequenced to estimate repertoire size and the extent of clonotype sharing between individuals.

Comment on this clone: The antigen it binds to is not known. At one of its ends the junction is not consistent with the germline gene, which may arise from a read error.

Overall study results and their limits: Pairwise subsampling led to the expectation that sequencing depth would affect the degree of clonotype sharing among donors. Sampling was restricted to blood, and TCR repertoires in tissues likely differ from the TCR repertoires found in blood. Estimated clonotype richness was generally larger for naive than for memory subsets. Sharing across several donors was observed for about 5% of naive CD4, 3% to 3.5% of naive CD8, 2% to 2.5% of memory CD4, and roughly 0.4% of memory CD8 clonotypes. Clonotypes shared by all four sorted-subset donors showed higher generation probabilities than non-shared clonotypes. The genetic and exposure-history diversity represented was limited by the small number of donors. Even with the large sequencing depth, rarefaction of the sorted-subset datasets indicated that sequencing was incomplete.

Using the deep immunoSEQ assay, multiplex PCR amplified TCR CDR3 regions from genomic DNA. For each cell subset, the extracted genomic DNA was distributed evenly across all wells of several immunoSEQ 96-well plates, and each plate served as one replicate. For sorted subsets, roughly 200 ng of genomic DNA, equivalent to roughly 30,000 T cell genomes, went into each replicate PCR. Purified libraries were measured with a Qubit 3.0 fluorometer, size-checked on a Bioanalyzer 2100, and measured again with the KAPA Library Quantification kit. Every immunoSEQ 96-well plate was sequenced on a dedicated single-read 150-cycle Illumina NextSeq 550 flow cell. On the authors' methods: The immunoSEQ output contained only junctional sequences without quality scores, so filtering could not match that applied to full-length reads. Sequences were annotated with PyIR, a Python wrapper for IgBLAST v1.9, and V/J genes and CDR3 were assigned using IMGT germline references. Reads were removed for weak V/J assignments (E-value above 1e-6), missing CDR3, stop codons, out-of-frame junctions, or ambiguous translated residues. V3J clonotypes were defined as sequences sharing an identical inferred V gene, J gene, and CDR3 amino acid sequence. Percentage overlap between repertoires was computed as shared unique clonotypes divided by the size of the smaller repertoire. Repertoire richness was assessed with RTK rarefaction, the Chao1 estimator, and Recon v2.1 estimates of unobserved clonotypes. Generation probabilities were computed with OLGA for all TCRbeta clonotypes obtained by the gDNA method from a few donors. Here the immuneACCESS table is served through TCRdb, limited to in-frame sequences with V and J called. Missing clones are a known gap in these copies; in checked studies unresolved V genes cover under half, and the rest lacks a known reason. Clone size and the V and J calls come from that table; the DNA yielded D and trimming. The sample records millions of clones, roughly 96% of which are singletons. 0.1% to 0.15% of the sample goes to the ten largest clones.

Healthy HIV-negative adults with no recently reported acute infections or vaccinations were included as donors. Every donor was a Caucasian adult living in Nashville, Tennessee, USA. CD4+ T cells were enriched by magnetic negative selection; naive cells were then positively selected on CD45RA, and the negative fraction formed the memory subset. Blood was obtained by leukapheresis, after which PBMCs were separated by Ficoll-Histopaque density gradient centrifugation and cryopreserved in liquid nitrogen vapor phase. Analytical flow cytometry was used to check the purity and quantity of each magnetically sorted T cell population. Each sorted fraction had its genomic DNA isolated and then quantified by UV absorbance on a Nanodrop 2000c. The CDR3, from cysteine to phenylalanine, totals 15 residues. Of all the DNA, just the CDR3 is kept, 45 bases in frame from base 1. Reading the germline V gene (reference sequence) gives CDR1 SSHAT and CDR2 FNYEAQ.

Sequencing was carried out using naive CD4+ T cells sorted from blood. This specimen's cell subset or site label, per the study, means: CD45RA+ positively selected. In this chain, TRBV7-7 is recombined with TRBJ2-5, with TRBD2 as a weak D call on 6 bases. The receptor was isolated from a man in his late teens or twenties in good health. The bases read TGTGCTAGCAGCTTCTCGCTCGGGACTCCAGAGACCCAGTACTTC. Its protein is CASSFSLGTPETQYF. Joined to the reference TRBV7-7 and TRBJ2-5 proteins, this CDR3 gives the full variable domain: GAGVSQSPRYKVTKRGQDVTLRCDPISSHATLYWYQQALGQGPEFLTYFNYEAQPDKSGLPSDRFSAERPEGSISTLTIQRTEQRDSAMYRCASSFSLGTPETQYFGPGTRLLVL.